This T cell receptor beta chain originates from a study of shared clonotypes between healthy human individuals. The method was immunoSEQ multiplex PCR; TCRdb's version includes in-frame clones alone and lacks a portion of them. This table has over 850,000 clones, around three quarters appearing once. The donor population consisted of healthy HIV-negative adults with no recent acute infections or vaccinations. The receptor's source is a man younger than 30 in good health. Some clones in this sample may be carry-over from other donors' samples. Sample: memory CD4+ T cells from PBMCs. Subset meaning: CD45RA-negative fraction.

CDR3 sequence (DNA): TGTGCCAGCTCGCCGAGGGGGGCGAACACCGGGGAGCTGTTTTTT. Its protein product is CASSPRGANTGELFF. The genes are TRBV18 and TRBJ2-2; tentatively, D is TRBD1 or TRBD2 (6 bases each). Germline V gene data show CDR1 as KGHSH and CDR2 as LQKENI. V shed 6 bases and J shed 0 bases, with 11 bases lying between them. The CDR3 has 15 amino acids. The whole variable domain, remainder taken from reference TRBV18 and TRBJ2-2, is NAGVMQNPRHLVRRRGQEARLRCSPMKGHSHVYWYRQLPEEGLKFMVYLQKENIIDESGMPKERFSAEFPKEGPSILRIQQVVRGDSAAYFCASSPRGANTGELFFGEGSRLTVL.